The source of this TCR beta chain is a study of cytomegalovirus exposure and HLA in healthy donors. As to this clone: Its antigen is not known.

The PCR made use of 60 Vbeta and 13 Jbeta primers. Only in-frame clones appear in the TCRdb table, and some are missing; sequencing was by immunoSEQ multiplex PCR. The sample includes around 170,000 clones, over 75% of them seen just once. Whole-study findings and limits: Sequencing probably produced one cluster of sequence variants that were highly shared. Reportedly, cytomegalovirus status was diagnosed with high sensitivity and specificity. A later analysis found that most CMV-associated TCR beta chains appeared HLA-restricted.

Germline CDR1 ENHRY, CDR2 SYGVKD. With 5 bases clipped from V and 2 bases from J, the junction kept 8 bases outside the gene matches. The length of the CDR3 is 16 residues. This sequence joins TRBV10-3 and TRBJ2-7, with TRBD2 matching over 11 bases. Material: PBMCs. The source of this sequence is a woman between 50 and 59 years old in good health and CMV-seronegative. CDR3 sequence reads: CAISSASGRQAYEQYF. CDR3 DNA sequence: TGTGCCATCAGTTCGGCTAGCGGGAGGCAGGCCTACGAGCAGTACTTC.